This is a list of T cell receptor beta chains from one sample in a study of STAT5B mutations in CD4+ large granular lymphocyte leukemia. TCRdb's table, derived via immunoSEQ multiplex PCR, lists solely in-frame clones and lacks some. The data contain fewer than 25,000 clones, about four fifths of them singletons. Sequencing was carried out using CD4+ T cells from blood buffy coats. Every receptor here comes from a human donor in good health. The CDR3 runs from the conserved cysteine through the conserved F or W. Size is omitted from some rows. Given values are once, few, many or a class for expanded clones.

size,V,J,CDR3
-,TRBV18,TRBJ1-6,CASSLDRSSYNSPLHF
-,TRBV5-1,TRBJ2-1,CASSLEGTAYNEQFF
-,TRBV6-5,TRBJ2-4,CASSYGTGGSVIQYF
-,TRBV4-1,TRBJ2-5,CASSQDLAGGPETQYF
once,TRBV5-4,TRBJ2-1,CASSFGGSNEQFF
-,TRBV19,TRBJ2-6,CASSLWTSGRGSGANVLTF
-,TRBV7-2,TRBJ2-2,CASSLALGGTGELFF
once,TRBV15,TRBJ2-7,CATSRDRSEQYF
once,TRBV30,TRBJ1-2,CAWSVLGAVNYGYTF
-,TRBV30,TRBJ1-3,CAWSPVVSGNTIYF
-,TRBV30,TRBJ1-1,CAWSRKAEAFF
-,TRBV11-3,TRBJ2-3,CASSLAGTDTQYF
-,TRBV5-8,TRBJ2-1,CASSPFGDRVYNEQFF
-,TRBV27,TRBJ2-7,CASSIGGGYEQYF
few,TRBV5-1,TRBJ2-2,CASSLRTSGGTGELFF
-,TRBV6-6,TRBJ1-2,CASSYSRGSNYGYTF
-,TRBV6-5,TRBJ2-7,CASSPPGTESYEQYF
-,TRBV18,TRBJ2-5,CASSPSLQETQYF
-,TRBV30,TRBJ2-2,CACSWAGVRTNTGELFF
-,TRBV7-9,TRBJ2-1,CASSLGEGTSGPYNEQFF
-,TRBV30,TRBJ1-4,CAWSVGTVGNEKLFF
-,TRBV25-1,TRBJ2-2,CASSESGSTGELFF
-,TRBV30,TRBJ1-3,CAWSAGARGNTIYF
once,TRBV15,TRBJ2-3,CATSSPGQGQTQYF
-,TRBV19,TRBJ1-2,CASSFRTGTEVGYTF
-,TRBV19,TRBJ1-5,CASSISKGAGNQPQHF
-,TRBV25-1,TRBJ2-5,CASSEWAGAQETQYF
-,TRBV6-5,TRBJ1-2,CASSYGQGAGYGYTF
-,TRBV28,TRBJ2-5,CAARGGTETQYF
few,TRBV30,TRBJ1-1,CAWSVRGNTEAFF
-,TRBV28,TRBJ2-3,CASNPGLAGGPADTQYF
-,TRBV7-2,TRBJ2-1,CASSSQRGTEQFF
-,TRBV28,TRBJ2-7,CASSSPGTTYTYEQYF
-,TRBV7-2,TRBJ2-7,CASSPWGPTSYEQYF
-,TRBV7-2,TRBJ2-7,CASSSGVSSYEQYF
-,TRBV11-2,TRBJ2-5,CASSLFVMGETQYF
-,TRBV10-2,TRBJ2-5,CASSVGTIGGKTQYF
-,TRBV6-5,TRBJ2-3,CASSYSSTRGADTQYF
few,TRBV18,TRBJ2-2,CASSSGPANTGELFF
-,TRBV10-3,TRBJ2-7,CAISVGERGEQYF
-,TRBV5-1,TRBJ2-3,CASSLELAGASDTQYF
-,TRBV28,TRBJ2-5,CASRDLRTAGTSGRTGETQYF
-,TRBV6-5,TRBJ2-7,CASSYLQGDEQYF
-,TRBV5-1,TRBJ2-1,CASSFGDGSYNEQFF
-,TRBV7-8,TRBJ2-7,CASSSQGGSYEQYF
-,TRBV28,TRBJ2-1,CASSPRAWEQFF
-,TRBV7-2,TRBJ1-1,CASSLAVPRSTGAFF
-,TRBV2,TRBJ2-7,CASSRDRGYEQYF
-,TRBV6-5,TRBJ2-7,CASRKGAGSYEQYF
once,TRBV19,TRBJ2-1,CASSVQGYGPYNEQFF
-,TRBV5-1,TRBJ1-4,CASSLVSGNNEKLFF
-,TRBV7-2,TRBJ2-4,CASSPYGKTGGNLIQYF
few,TRBV7-9,TRBJ1-1,CASSLRETDGTEAFF
-,TRBV10-1,TRBJ2-3,CASGTRDGPTDTQYF